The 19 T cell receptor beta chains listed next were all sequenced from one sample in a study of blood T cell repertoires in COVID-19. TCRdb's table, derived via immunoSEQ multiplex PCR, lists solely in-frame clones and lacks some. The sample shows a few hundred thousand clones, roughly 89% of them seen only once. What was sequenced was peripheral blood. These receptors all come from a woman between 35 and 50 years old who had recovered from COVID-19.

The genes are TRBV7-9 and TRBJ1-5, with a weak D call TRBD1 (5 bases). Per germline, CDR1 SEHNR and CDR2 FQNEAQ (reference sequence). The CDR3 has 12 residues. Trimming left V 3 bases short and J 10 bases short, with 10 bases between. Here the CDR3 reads CASSFPGRPQHF. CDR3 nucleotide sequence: TGTGCCAGCAGCTTTCCAGGGCGACCCCAGCATTTT.

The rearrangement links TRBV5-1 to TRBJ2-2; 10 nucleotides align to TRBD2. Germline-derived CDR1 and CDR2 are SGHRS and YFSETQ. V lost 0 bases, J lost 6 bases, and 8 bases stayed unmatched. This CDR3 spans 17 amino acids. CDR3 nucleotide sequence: TGCGCCAGCAGCTTGGATCTAGCGGGGGTAAGCGCCGGGGAGCTGTTTTTT. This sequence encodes CASSLDLAGVSAGELFF.

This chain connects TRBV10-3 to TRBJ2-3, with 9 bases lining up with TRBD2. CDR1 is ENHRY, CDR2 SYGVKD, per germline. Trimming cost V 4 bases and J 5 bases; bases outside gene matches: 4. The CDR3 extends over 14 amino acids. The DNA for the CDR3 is TGTGCCATCAGTGCCCAGCGGGAGGTAGATACGCAGTATTTT. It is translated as CAISAQREVDTQYF.

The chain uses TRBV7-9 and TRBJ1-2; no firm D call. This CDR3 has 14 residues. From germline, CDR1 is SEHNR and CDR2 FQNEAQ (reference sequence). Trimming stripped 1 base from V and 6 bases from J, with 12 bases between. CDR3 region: CASSLVAFVNGYTF. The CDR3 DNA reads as TGTGCCAGCAGCTTAGTTGCGTTTGTGAATGGCTACACCTTC.

As DNA, the CDR3 is TGTGCCAGCAGTTTAACTCCAGAGGGATATGGCTACACCTTC. It yields the protein CASSLTPEGYGYTF. V gene TRBV28 combines with J gene TRBJ1-2; D gene unclear. CDR1 MDHEN and CDR2 SYDVKM come from the germline V gene. V lost 2 bases to trimming and J lost 5 bases, with 12 bases between them. The length of the CDR3 is 14 residues.

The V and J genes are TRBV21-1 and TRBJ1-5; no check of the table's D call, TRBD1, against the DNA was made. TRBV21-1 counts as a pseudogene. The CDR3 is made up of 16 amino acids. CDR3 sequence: CASSNDGTGGYQPQHF. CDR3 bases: TGTGCCAGCAGCAACGATGGGACAGGGGGCTATCAGCCCCAGCATTTT.

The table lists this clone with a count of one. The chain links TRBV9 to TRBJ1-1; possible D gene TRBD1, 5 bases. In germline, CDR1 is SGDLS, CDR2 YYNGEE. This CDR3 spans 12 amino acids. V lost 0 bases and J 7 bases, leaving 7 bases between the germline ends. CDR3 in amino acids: CASSVAQGEAFF. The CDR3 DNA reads TGTGCCAGCAGCGTAGCTCAGGGTGAAGCTTTCTTT.

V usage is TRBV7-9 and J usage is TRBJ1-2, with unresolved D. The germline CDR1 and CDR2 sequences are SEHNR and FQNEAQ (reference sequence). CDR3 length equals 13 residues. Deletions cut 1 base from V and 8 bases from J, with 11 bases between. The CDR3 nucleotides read TGTGCCAGCAGCTTAGGTGTTCTCCCCGGCTACACCTTC. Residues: CASSLGVLPGYTF.

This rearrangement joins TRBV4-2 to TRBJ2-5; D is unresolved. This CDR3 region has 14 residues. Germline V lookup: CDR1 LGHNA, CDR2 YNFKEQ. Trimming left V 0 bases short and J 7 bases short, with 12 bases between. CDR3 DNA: TGTGCCAGCAGCCAAGAGTGGGCCGACGGGACCCAGTACTTC. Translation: CASSQEWADGTQYF.

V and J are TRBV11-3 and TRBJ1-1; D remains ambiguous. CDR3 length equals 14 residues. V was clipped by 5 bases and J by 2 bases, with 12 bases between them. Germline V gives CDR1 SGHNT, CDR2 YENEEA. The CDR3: CASSPAVSNTEAFF. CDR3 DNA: TGTGCCAGCAGCCCGGCGGTCAGCAACACTGAAGCTTTCTTT.

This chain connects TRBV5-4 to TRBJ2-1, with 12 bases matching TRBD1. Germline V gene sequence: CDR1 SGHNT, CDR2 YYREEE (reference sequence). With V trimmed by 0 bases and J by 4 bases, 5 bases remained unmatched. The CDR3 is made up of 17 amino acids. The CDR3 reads CASSLEPGQGAYNEQFF. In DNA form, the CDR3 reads TGTGCCAGCAGCTTGGAACCGGGACAGGGGGCTTACAATGAGCAGTTCTTC.

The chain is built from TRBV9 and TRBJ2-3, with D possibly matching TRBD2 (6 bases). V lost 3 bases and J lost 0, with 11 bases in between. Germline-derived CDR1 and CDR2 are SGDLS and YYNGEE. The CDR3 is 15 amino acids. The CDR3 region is CASSAAGGSTDTQYF. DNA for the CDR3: TGTGCCAGCAGCGCCGCCGGGGGAAGCACAGATACGCAGTATTTT. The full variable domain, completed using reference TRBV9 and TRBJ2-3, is DSGVTQTPKHLITATGQRVTLRCSPRSGDLSVYWYQQSLDQGLQFLIQYYNGEERAKGNILERFSAQQFPDLHSELNLSSLELGDSALYFCASSAAGGSTDTQYFGPGTRLTVL.

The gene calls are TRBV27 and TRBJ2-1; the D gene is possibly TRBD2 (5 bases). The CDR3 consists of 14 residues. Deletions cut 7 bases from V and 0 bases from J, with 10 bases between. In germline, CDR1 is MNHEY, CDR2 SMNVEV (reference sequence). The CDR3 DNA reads TGTGCCAGCATGGACTTCAGCTCCTACAATGAGCAGTTCTTC. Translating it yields CASMDFSSYNEQFF.

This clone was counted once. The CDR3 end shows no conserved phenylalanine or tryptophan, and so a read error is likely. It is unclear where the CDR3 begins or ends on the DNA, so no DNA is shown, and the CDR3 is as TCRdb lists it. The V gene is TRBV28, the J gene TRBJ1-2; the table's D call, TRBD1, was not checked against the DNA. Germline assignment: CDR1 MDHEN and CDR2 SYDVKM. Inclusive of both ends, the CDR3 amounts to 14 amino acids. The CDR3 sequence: CASSKLPGQGKSWA.

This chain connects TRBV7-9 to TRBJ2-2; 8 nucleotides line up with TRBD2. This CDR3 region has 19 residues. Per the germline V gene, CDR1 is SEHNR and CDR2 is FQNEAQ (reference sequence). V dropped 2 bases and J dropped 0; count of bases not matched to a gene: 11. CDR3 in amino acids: CASSLPLKPGLANTGELFF. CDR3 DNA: TGTGCCAGCAGCTTACCCTTAAAACCGGGACTAGCGAACACCGGGGAGCTGTTTTTT.

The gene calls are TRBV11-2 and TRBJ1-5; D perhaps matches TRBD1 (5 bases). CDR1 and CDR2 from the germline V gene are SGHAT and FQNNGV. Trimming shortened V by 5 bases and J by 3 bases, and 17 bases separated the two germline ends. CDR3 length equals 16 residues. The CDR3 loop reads CASSLHGDRTNQPQHF. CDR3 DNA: TGTGCCAGCAGCCTACACGGAGACAGAACCAATCAGCCCCAGCATTTT.

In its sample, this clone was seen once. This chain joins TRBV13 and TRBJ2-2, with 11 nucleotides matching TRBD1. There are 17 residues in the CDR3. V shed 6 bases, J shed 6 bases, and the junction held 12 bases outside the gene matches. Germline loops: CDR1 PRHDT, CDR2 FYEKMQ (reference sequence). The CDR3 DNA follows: TGTGCCAGCAGTCCAGGACAGGGGGCTGAATGGGCCGGGGAGCTGTTTTTT. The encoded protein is CASSPGQGAEWAGELFF.

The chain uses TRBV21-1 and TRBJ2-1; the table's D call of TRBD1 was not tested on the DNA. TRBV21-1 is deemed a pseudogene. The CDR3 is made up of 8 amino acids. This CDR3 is CAWGQKFF. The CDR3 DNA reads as TGTGCCTGGGGACAGAAGTTCTTC.

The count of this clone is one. CDR3 sequence: CSVEGGSGTTDTQYF. DNA of the CDR3: TGCAGCGTTGAAGGAGGTAGCGGGACCACAGATACGCAGTATTTT. V and J are TRBV29-1 and TRBJ2-3; 8 bases align to TRBD2. Losses at the gene ends were 1 base for V and 2 bases for J; bases not matched to a gene: 5. Germline CDR1 SQVTM, CDR2 ANQGSEA. The CDR3 contains 15 residues.